This T cell receptor beta chain was sequenced for a study of T cell responses to AZD1222 COVID-19 vaccine. Study observations and caveats: Most donors were white British, females outnumbered males, and clonal diversity was possibly underestimated. Spike-specific TCR breadth and depth both grew after two AZD1222 doses.

As for this clone: Antigen unknown.

Repertoires were generated with immunoSEQ multiplex PCR, while TCRdb's copy carries only in-frame clones and drops some. In the table there are tens of thousands of clones, 92% of which are singletons. V shed 2 bases and J shed 6 bases, with 5 bases lying between them. The CDR3 length is 11 residues. The V gene's germline CDR1 is DFQATT and CDR2 SNEGSKA (reference sequence). This specimen consisted of peripheral blood, obtained on day 0 of AZD1222 vaccination. The clonotype originates from an adult in good health. V is TRBV20-1 and J is TRBJ1-5; no clear D. CDR3 sequence: CSARRGQPQHF. The CDR3 DNA follows: TGCAGTGCTAGACGCGGTCAGCCCCAGCATTTT.